The T cell receptor beta chain under discussion was sequenced for a study of metastatic and nonmetastatic thyroid tumors. Findings and limits, study-wide: Relative to benign nodules, malignant thyroid tumors were reportedly characterized by significantly elevated TCR beta diversity in blood and tumor.

By proportion, this clone is medium-sized. Its antigen is not known. Each patient went into thyroid surgery without having received any treatment. The germline V and J ends were trimmed by 1 base and 8 bases, with 24 bases remaining between them. CDR1 is SGHTA and CDR2 is FQGTGA in the germline V gene. This CDR3 has 18 amino acids. Source study methods: It was from CDR3 differences across clinicopathological groups that a distant-metastasis classifier for papillary thyroid cancer was built. MiXCR was used by TCRdb to re-call the PCR reads. TCRdb assigned the V and J calls; the authors' analysis was not used. This sample has 11,000 to 15,000 clones; about 27% occur once, and the top ten carry roughly 18%.

J is TRBJ2-1 and V is TRBV7-3, with a weak D call TRBD2 (7 bases). The specimen sequenced was tumor tissue. This TCR derives from a female donor with papillary thyroid cancer or a benign thyroid nodule (not recorded which). Some clones in this sample may be carry-over from other donors' samples. CDR3 in amino acids: CASSLMAAGATFGYEQFF. DNA of the CDR3: TGTGCCAGCAGCTTAATGGCGGCGGGGGCAACCTTCGGCTATGAGCAGTTCTTC.